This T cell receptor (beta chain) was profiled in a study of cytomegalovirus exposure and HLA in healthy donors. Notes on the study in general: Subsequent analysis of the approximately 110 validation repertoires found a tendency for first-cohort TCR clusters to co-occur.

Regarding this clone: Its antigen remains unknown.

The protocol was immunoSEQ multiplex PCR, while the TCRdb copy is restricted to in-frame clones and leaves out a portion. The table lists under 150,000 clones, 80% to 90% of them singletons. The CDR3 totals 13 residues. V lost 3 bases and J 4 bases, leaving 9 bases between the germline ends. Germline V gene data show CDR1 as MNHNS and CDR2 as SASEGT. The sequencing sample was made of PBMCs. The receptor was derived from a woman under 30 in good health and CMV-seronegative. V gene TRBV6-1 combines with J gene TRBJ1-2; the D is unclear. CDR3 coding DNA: TGTGCCAGCAGTGACATAGGGAGCTATGGCTACACCTTC. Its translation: CASSDIGSYGYTF.